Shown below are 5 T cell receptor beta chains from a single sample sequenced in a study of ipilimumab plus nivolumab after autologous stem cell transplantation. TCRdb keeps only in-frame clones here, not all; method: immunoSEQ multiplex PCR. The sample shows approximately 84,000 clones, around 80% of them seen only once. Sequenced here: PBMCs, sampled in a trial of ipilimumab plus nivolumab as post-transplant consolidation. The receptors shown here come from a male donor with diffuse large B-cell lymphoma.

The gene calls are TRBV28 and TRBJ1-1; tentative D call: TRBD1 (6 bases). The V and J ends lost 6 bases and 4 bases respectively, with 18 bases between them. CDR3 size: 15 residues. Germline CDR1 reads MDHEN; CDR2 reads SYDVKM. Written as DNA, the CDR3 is TGTGCCAGCAGCCGAAGGGGGGGGGCGGCCACTGAAGCTTTCTTT. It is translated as CASSRRGGAATEAFF. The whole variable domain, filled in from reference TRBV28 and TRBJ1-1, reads DVKVTQSSRYLVKRTGEKVFLECVQDMDHENMFWYRQDPGLGLRLIYFSYDVKMKEKGDIPEGYSVSREKKERFSLILESASTNQTSMYLCASSRRGGAATEAFFGQGTRLTVV.

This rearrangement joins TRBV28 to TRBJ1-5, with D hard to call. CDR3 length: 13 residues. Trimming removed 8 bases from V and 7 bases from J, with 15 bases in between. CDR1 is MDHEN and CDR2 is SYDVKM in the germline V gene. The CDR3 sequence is CASQSGSLQPQHF. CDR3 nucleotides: TGTGCCAGCCAAAGCGGGAGTCTACAGCCCCAGCATTTT.

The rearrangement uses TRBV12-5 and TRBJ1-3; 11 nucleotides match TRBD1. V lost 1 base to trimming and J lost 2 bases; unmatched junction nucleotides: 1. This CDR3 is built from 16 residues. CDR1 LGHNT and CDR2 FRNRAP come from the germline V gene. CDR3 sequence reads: CASGLGGQGAGNTIYF. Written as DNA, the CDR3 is TGTGCTAGTGGTTTGGGGGGACAGGGGGCTGGAAACACCATATATTTT.

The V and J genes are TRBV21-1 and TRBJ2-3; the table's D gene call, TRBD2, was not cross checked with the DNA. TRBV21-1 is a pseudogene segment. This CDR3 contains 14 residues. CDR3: CASSTTRRGLRQYF. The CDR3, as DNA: TGTGCCAGCAGCACAACGAGGAGGGGACTACGGCAGTATTTT.

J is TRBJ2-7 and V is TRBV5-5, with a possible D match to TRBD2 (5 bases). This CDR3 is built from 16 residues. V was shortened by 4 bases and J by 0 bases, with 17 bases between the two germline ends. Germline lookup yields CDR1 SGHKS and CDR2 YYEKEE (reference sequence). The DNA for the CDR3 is TGTGCCAGCAGCCTATCTCGTGCTGGGAGCTCCTACGAGCAGTACTTC. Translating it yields CASSLSRAGSSYEQYF.